This TCR beta chain came from a study of T cell repertoires in cytomegalovirus infection. About the study: Public TCR beta signatures provided an indication of both CMV infection and a matching HLA type. General study points: The ex vivo response was dominated by HLA-C-restricted CMV-specific TCR beta clonotypes.

CDR1 is LNHNV and CDR2 is YYDKDF in the germline V gene (reference sequence). The germline V and J ends were trimmed by 2 bases and 5 bases, with 15 bases remaining between them. This CDR3 comprises 15 residues. This clonotype has at least ten counts. Its cognate antigen is unknown. TCRdb called the reads again in MiXCR, with one record for every CDR3 protein. This repertoire shows around 260,000 distinct CDR3 sequences, around 8.7% found once; its top ten account for over 12%. The rearrangement uses TRBV15 and TRBJ1-1; D ambiguous. The sequencing input was PBMCs. The origin of this receptor is a human donor in good health (CMV status not recorded). Some clones in this sample may be carry-over from other donors' samples. CDR3 amino acids: CATSRPTGGSTEAFF. The DNA for the CDR3 is TGTGCCACCAGCAGACCTACTGGCGGGAGTACTGAAGCTTTCTTT. The full variable domain, completed using reference TRBV15 and TRBJ1-1, is DAMVIQNPRYQVTQFGKPVTLSCSQTLNHNVMYWYQQKSSQAPKLLFHYYDKDFNNEADTPDNFQSRRPNTSFCFLDIRSPGLGDTAMYLCATSRPTGGSTEAFFGQGTRLTVV.